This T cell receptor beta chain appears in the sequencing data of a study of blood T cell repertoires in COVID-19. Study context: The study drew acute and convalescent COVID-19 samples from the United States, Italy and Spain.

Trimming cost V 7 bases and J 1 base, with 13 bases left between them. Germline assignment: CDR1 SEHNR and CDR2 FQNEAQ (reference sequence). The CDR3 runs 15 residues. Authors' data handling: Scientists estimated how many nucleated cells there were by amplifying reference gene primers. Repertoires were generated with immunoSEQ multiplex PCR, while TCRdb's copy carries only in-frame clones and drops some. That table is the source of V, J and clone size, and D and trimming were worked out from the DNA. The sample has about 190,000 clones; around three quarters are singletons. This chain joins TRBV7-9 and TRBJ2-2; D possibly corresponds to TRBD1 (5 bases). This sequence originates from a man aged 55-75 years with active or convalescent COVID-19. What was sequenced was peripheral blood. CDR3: CASTKPTGNTGELFF. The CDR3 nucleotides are TGTGCCAGCACCAAACCTACAGGGAACACCGGGGAGCTGTTTTTT.